The clone carrying this T cell receptor beta chain was detected only a few times. The data are from a study of early T cells in non-severe SARS-CoV-2 infection. Study overall: Investigators sequenced bulk RNA drawn from unsorted whole blood, and chains remained unpaired.

TCRdb re-analysed the 5' RACE reads in MiXCR, keeping a single row per CDR3 protein. The sample includes tens of thousands of distinct CDR3 sequences, approximately 15% seen only once; the top ten take around 3.7%. V shed 5 bases and J shed 1 base, with 11 bases lying between them. The CDR3 runs 15 residues. Germline V gives CDR1 MDHEN, CDR2 SYDVKM. The sequences come from whole blood, collected at baseline. This receptor was identified in an adult who was a healthcare worker with PCR-confirmed SARS-CoV-2 infection or an uninfected control (not recorded which). This chain connects TRBV28 to TRBJ1-4; D may be TRBD1 (5 bases). CDR3 region: CASSGSGKTNEKLFF. Written as DNA, the CDR3 is TGTGCCAGCAGTGGTTCAGGGAAAACTAATGAAAAACTGTTTTTT.